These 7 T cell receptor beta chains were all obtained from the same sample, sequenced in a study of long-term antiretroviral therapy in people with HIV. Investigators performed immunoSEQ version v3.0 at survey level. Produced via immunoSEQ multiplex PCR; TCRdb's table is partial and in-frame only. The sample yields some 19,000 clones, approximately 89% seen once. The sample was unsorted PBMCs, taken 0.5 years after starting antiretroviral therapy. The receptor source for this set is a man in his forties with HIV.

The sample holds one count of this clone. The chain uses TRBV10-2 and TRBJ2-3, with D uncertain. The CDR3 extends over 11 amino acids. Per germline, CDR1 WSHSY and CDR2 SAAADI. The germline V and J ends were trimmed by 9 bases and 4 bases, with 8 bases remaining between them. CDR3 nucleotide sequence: TGCGCCAGTCTAAAGGCAGATACGCAGTATTTT. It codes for CASLKADTQYF.

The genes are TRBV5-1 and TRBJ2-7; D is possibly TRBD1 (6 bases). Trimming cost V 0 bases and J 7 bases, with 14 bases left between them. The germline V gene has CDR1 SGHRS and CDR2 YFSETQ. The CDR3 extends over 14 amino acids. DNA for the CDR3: TGCGCCAGCAGCTTGGAACAGGGTCAGGGGGAGCAGTACTTC. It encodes CASSLEQGQGEQYF.

The CDR3 nucleotides are TGTGCCAGCAGCCAAGGCCAGGGAGTCTCCCAAGAGACCCAGTACTTC. Translation: CASSQGQGVSQETQYF. The chain employs TRBV7-8 and TRBJ2-5; D tentatively reads TRBD1 or TRBD2 (5 bases each). This CDR3 region has 16 residues. The germline V gene encodes CDR1 SGHVS and CDR2 FQNEAQ. V was pared by 5 bases and J by 1 base, with 17 bases between.

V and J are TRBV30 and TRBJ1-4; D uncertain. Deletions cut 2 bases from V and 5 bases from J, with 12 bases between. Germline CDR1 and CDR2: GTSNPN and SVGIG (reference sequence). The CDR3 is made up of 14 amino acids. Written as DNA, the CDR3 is TGTGCCTGGAGTAGGGTCTCGGGGAATGAAAAACTGTTTTTT. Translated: CAWSRVSGNEKLFF.

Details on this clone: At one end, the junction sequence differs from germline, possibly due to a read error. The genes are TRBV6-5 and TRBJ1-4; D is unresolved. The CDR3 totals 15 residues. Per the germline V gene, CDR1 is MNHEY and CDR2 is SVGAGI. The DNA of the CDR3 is TGTGCCAGCAGATACTCAACTGCAACTAATGAAAAACTGTTTTTT. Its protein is CASRYSTATNEKLFF.

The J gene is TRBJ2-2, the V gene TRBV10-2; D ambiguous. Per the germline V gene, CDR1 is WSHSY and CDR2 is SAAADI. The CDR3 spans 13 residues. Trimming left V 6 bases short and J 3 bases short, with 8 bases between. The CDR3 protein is CASRVADTGELFF. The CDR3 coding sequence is TGCGCCAGCAGGGTGGCCGACACCGGGGAGCTGTTTTTT.

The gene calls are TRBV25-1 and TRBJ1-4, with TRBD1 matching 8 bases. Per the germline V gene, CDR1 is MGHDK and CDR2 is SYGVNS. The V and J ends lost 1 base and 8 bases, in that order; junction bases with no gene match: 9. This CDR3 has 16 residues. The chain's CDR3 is CASSELEHRGGEKLFF. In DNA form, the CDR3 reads TGTGCCAGCAGTGAATTGGAGCACAGGGGGGGAGAAAAACTGTTTTTT. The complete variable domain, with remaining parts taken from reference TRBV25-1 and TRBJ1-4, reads EADIYQTPRYLVIGTGKKITLECSQTMGHDKMYWYQQDPGMELHLIHYSYGVNSTEKGDLSSESTVSRIRTEHFPLTLESARPSHTSQYLCASSELEHRGGEKLFFGSGTQLSVL.